This T cell receptor (beta chain) was sequenced for a study of T cells after yellow fever vaccination. CDR1 is SGHDT and CDR2 is YYEEEE in the germline V gene. Trimming stripped 0 bases from V and 6 bases from J, with 7 bases between. This CDR3 is built from 12 residues. This clonotype was seen repeatedly, ten times or more. MiXCR was run by TCRdb on the 5' RACE reads, yielding one entry per CDR3 protein. This table has roughly 45,000 distinct CDR3 sequences, about 6.8% appearing once. The chain couples TRBV5-6 to TRBJ2-7; D unresolved. The sample here was CD8+ T cells not binding an NS4B(214-222) dextramer, sorted from PBMCs, taken 45 days after the yellow fever booster vaccination. The source of this sequence is a man aged 25 to 45 who received the YFV17D yellow fever vaccine. This CDR3 is CASSLGIGEQYF. The CDR3 DNA follows: TGTGCCAGCAGCTTGGGGATCGGCGAGCAGTACTTC. Together with reference TRBV5-6 and TRBJ2-7, the CDR3 gives the full variable domain: DAGVTQSPTHLIKTRGQQVTLRCSPKSGHDTVSWYQQALGQGPQFIFQYYEEEERQRGNFPDRFSGHQFPNYSSELNVNALLLGDSALYLCASSLGIGEQYFGPGTRLTVT.